The rows below give T cell receptor beta chains drawn from one sample of a study of T cell repertoires in cytomegalovirus infection. A single record per CDR3 protein comes from TCRdb applying MiXCR to the reads. The data show fewer than 550,000 distinct CDR3 sequences, 16% seen once. Input material: CD8+ T cells from PBMCs. The receptors originated from a human donor in good health (CMV status not recorded). Some clones in this sample may be carry-over from other donors' samples. Each CDR3 is given with its conserved first and last residue. The D gene is left open where the match is weak. Rows give clone size only sometimes, using once, few, many, or a class for an expanded clone.

clone size	V gene	J gene	D gene	CDR3 protein	CDR3 DNA
many	TRBV7-3	TRBJ2-2	NA	CASSSDAGNTGELFF	TGTGCCAGCAGCTCGGACGCAGGAAACACCGGGGAGCTGTTTTTT
NA	TRBV5-1	TRBJ1-1	NA	CASSYRAMNTEAFF	TGCGCCAGCAGCTACAGGGCGATGAACACTGAAGCTTTCTTT
few	TRBV4-1	TRBJ1-3	NA	CASSQVKGSSGNTIYF	TGCGCCAGCAGCCAAGTCAAGGGGAGCTCTGGAAACACCATATATTTT
NA	TRBV12-5	TRBJ2-7	NA	CASGPTGIGEQYF	TGTGCTAGTGGACCGACGGGGATAGGCGAGCAGTACTTC
NA	TRBV6-1	TRBJ2-7	TRBD2	CASTTGTSGTYEQYF	TGTGCCAGCACTACTGGGACTAGCGGAACCTACGAGCAGTACTTC
many	TRBV19	TRBJ1-5	NA	CASSIGQRGHQPQHF	TGTGCCAGTAGTATTGGACAAAGAGGTCATCAGCCCCAGCATTTT
NA	TRBV2	TRBJ2-7	NA	CASSESSWNPYEQYF	TGTGCCAGCAGTGAAAGTTCGTGGAATCCCTACGAGCAGTACTTC
few	TRBV12-3/TRBV12-4	TRBJ2-2	NA	CASSFNPTGELFF	TGTGCCAGCAGTTTTAATCCGACGGGGGAGCTGTTTTTT
few	TRBV20-1	TRBJ1-2	TRBD1	CSARDPDRGSYGYTF	TGCAGTGCTAGAGATCCGGACAGGGGGAGTTATGGCTACACCTTC
NA	TRBV5-6	TRBJ1-2	NA	CASSLVGEGGYTF	TGTGCCAGCAGCTTGGTCGGGGAGGGCGGCTACACCTTC
NA	TRBV30	TRBJ2-7	TRBD2	CAWSSASGYTYEQYF	TGTGCCTGGAGCTCCGCTAGCGGGTACACCTACGAGCAGTACTTC
many	TRBV6-1	TRBJ1-5	NA	CASSGQPQHF	TGTGCCAGCAGTGGGCAGCCCCAGCATTTT
many	TRBV19	TRBJ1-2	NA	CASRWEDAPGYGYTF	TGTGCCAGTAGGTGGGAAGATGCTCCCGGTTATGGCTACACCTTC